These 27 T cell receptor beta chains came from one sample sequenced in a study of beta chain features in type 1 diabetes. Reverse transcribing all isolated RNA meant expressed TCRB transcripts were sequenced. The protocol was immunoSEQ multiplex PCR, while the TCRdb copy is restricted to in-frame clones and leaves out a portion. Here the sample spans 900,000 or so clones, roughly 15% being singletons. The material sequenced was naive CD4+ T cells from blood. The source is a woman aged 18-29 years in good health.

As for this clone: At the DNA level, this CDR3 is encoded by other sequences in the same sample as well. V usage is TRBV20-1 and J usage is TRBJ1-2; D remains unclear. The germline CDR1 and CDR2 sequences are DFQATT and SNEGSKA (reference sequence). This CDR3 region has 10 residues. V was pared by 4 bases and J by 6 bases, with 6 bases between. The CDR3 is CSATRDGYTF. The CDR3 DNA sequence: TGCAGTGCTACGAGGGATGGCTACACCTTC.

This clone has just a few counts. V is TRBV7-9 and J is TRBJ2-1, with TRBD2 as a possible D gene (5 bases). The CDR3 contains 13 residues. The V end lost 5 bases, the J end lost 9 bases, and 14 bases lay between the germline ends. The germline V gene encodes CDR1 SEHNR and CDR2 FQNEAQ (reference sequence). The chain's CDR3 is CASSQGGRGEQFF. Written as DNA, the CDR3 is TGTGCCAGCAGCCAAGGAGGTCGGGGTGAGCAGTTCTTC. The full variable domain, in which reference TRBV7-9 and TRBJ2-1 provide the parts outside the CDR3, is DTGVSQNPRHKITKRGQNVTFRCDPISEHNRLYWYRQTLGQGPEFLTYFQNEAQLEKSRLLSDRFSAERPKGSFSTLEIQRTEQGDSAMYLCASSQGGRGEQFFGPGTRLTVL.

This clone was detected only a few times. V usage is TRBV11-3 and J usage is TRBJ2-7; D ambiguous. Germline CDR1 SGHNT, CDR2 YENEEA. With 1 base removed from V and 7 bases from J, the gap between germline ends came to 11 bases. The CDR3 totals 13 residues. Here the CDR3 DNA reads TGTGCCAGCAGCTTAGGACACCTTGAAGAGCAGTACTTC. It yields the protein CASSLGHLEEQYF.

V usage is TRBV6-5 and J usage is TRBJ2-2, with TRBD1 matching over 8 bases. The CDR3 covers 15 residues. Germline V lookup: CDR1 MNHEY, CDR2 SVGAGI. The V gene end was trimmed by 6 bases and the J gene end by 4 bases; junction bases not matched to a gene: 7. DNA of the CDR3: TGTGCCAGCAGACCGGGACAGGTGACCACCGGGGAGCTGTTTTTT. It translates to CASRPGQVTTGELFF.

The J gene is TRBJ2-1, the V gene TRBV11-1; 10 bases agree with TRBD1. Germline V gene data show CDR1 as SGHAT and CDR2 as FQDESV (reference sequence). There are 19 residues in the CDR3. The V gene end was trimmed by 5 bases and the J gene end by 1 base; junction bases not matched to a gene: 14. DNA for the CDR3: TGTGCCAGCAGCCGAGCCCCGGGACAGGGGCGTAGGTCCTACAATGAGCAGTTCTTC. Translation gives CASSRAPGQGRRSYNEQFF.

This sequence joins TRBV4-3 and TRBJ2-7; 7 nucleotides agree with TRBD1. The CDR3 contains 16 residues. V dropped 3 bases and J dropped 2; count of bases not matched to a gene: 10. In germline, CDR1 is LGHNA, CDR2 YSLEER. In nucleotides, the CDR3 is TGCGCCAGCAGCCAGGCGACAGGGTTATCGCCCTACGAGCAGTACTTC. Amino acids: CASSQATGLSPYEQYF.

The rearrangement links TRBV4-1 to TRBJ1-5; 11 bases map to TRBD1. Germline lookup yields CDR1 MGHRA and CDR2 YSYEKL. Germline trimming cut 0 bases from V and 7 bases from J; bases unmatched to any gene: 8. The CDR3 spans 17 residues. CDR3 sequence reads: CASSQEGSGTGGQPQHF. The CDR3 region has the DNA TGCGCCAGCAGCCAAGAAGGCTCCGGGACAGGGGGACAGCCCCAGCATTTT.

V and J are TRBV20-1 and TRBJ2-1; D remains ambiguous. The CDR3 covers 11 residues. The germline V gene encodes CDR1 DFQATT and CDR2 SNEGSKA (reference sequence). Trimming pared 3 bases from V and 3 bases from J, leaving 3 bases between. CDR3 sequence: CSASVYNEQFF. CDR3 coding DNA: TGCAGTGCTAGTGTCTACAATGAGCAGTTCTTC.

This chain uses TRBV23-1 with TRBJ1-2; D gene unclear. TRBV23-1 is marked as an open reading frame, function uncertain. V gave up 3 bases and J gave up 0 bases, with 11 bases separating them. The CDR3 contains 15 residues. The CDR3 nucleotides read TGCGCCAGCAGTCAGATACACGAAACTAACTATGGCTACACCTTC. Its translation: CASSQIHETNYGYTF.

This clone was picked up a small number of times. The CDR3 coding sequence is TGTGCCAGCAGCTTAGTCGCGGTTTACTCTGGAAACACCATATATTTT. It specifies CASSLVAVYSGNTIYF. J is TRBJ1-3 and V is TRBV7-2; D is uncertain. The CDR3 spans 16 residues. Trimming removed 1 base from V and 0 bases from J, with 10 bases in between. Per germline, CDR1 SGHTA and CDR2 FQGNSA.

CDR3 sequence (DNA): TGTGCCAGCAGCTTGGATTTAGTGCGGGAGACCCAGTACTTC. Translation gives CASSLDLVRETQYF. The V and J genes are TRBV5-6 and TRBJ2-5; D remains ambiguous. This CDR3 region has 14 residues. V gave up 0 bases and J gave up 5 bases, with 11 bases separating them. Germline CDR1 and CDR2: SGHDT and YYEEEE.

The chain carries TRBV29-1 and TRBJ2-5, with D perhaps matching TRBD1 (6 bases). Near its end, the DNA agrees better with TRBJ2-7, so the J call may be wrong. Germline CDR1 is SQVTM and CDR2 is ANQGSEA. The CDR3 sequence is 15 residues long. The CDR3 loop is CSVQLRGHGRHEQYF. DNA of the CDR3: TGCAGCGTCCAACTCAGGGGACACGGTAGGCACGAGCAGTACTTC.

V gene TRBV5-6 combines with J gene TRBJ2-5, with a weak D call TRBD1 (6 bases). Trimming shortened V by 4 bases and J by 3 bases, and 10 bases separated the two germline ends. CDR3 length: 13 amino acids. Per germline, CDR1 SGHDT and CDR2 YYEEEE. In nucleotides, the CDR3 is TGTGCCAGCAGCCACGGACAGAAAGAGACCCAGTACTTC. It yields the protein CASSHGQKETQYF. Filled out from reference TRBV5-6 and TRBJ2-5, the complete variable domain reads DAGVTQSPTHLIKTRGQQVTLRCSPKSGHDTVSWYQQALGQGPQFIFQYYEEEERQRGNFPDRFSGHQFPNYSSELNVNALLLGDSALYLCASSHGQKETQYFGPGTRLLVL.

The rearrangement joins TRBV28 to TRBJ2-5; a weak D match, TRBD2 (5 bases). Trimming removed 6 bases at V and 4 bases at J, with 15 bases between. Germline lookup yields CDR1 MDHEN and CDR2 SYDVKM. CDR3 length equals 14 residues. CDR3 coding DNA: TGTGCCAGCAGATGGGGATCGGACTTAGAGACCCAGTACTTC. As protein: CASRWGSDLETQYF.

CDR3 coding DNA: TGTGCCAGTAGTCGTAGCGGCTTGAACACCGGGGAGCTGTTTTTT. This gives the protein CASSRSGLNTGELFF. The gene calls are TRBV19 and TRBJ2-2; tentatively, D is TRBD2 (6 bases). V lost 5 bases to trimming and J lost 1 base, with 11 bases between them. The CDR3 runs to 15 residues. Germline CDR1 and CDR2: LNHDA and SQIVND (reference sequence). Combining the CDR3 with reference TRBV19 and TRBJ2-2 gives the whole variable domain DGGITQSPKYLFRKEGQNVTLSCEQNLNHDAMYWYRQDPGQGLRLIYYSQIVNDFQKGDIAEGYSVSREKKESFPLTVTSAQKNPTAFYLCASSRSGLNTGELFFGEGSRLTVL.

Here the CDR3 reads CASSLSVWTVQETQYF. The CDR3 bases are TGTGCCAGCAGTTTATCGGTGTGGACAGTCCAAGAGACCCAGTACTTC. The V gene is TRBV27, the J gene TRBJ2-5; weak D call: TRBD1 (6 bases). The V and J ends lost 0 bases and 1 base respectively, with 12 bases between them. The CDR3 is 16 residues long. From germline, CDR1 is MNHEY and CDR2 SMNVEV (reference sequence).

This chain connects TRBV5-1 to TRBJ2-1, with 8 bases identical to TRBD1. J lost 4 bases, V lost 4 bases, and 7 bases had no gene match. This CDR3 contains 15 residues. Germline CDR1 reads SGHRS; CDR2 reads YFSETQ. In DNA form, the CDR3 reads TGCGCCAGCAGCGGCTGGACAGGGACTTACAATGAGCAGTTCTTC. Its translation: CASSGWTGTYNEQFF.

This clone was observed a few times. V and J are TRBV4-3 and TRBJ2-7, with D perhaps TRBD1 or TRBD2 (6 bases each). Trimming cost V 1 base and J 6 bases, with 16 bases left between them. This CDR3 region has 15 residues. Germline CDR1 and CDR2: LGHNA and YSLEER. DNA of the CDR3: TGCGCCAGCAGCCAAGGCCTCCGGGGGCCTGGCGAGCAGTACTTC. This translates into CASSQGLRGPGEQYF.

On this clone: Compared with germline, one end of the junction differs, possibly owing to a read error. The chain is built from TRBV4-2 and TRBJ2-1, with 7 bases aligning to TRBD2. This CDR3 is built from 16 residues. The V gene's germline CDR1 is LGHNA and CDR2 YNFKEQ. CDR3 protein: CASSSPRETSYDEQFF. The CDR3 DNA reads TGTGCCAGCAGCTCTCCCCGCGAGACTAGCTACGATGAGCAGTTCTTC.

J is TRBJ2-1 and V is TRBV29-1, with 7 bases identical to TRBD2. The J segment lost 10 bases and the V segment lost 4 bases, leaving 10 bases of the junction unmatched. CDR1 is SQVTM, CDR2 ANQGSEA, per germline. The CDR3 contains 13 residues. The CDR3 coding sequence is TGCAGCGTTGTATCTCTAGCGGCTCGGGAGCAGTTCTTC. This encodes CSVVSLAAREQFF.

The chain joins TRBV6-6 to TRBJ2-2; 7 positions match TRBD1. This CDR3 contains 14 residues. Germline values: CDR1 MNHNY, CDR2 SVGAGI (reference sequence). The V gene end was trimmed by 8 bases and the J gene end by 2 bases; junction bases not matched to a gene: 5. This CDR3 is CASRDRQNTGELFF. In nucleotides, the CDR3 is TGTGCCAGCCGGGACAGACAAAACACCGGGGAGCTGTTTTTT.

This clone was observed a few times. As DNA, the CDR3 is TGCAGCGTTGAGCTGACTAGACTTGCTGAGCAGTTCTTC. This codes for CSVELTRLAEQFF. V usage is TRBV29-1 and J usage is TRBJ2-1, with D perhaps TRBD2 (6 bases). V was shortened by 3 bases and J by 9 bases, with 15 bases between the two germline ends. Germline V CDR1 and CDR2: SQVTM, ANQGSEA. The CDR3 covers 13 residues.

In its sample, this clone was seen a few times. The CDR3 DNA follows: TGTGCCAGCAGGGAGCGAACCTACGAGCAGTACTTC. Translated, it gives CASRERTYEQYF. V gene TRBV6-4 combines with J gene TRBJ2-7; D is unclear. Per germline, CDR1 MRHNA and CDR2 SNTAGT. The V end lost 6 bases, the J end lost 2 bases, and 8 bases lay between the germline ends. The CDR3 length is 12 residues.

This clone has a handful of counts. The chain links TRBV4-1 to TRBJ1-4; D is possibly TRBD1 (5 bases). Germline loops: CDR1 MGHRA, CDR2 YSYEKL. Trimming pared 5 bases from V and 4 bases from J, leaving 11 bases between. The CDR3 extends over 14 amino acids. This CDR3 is CASSWGPDNEKLFF. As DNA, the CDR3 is TGCGCCAGCAGCTGGGGCCCGGATAATGAAAAACTGTTTTTT.

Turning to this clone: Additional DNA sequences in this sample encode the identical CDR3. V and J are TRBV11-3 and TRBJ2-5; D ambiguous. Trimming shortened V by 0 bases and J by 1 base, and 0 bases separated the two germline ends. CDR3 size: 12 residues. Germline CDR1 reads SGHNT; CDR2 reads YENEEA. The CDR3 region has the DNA TGTGCCAGCAGCTTAGACCAAGAGACCCAGTACTTC. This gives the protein CASSLDQETQYF.

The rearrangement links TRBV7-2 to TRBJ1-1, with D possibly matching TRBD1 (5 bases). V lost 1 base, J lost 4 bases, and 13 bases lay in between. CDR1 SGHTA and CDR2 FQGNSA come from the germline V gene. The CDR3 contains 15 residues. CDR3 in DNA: TGTGCCAGCAGCTTAGGGGGCTCGTTTGTCACTGAAGCTTTCTTT. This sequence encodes CASSLGGSFVTEAFF. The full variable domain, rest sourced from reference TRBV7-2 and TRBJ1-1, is GAGVSQSPSNKVTEKGKDVELRCDPISGHTALYWYRQSLGQGLEFLIYFQGNSAPDKSGLPSDRFSAERTGGSVSTLTIQRTQQEDSAVYLCASSLGGSFVTEAFFGQGTRLTVV.

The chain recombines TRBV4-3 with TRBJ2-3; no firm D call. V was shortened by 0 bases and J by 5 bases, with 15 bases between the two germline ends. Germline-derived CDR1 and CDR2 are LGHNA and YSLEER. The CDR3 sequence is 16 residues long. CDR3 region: CASSQDFGTRRDTQYF. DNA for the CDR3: TGCGCCAGCAGCCAAGATTTTGGAACAAGAAGAGATACGCAGTATTTT.